This T cell receptor beta chain was recorded in a study of T cells in Graves' hyperthyroidism and ophthalmopathy. Study-level information: Peripheral blood was secured at the point of initial diagnosis, before any treatment.

Study-level results: Before onset, by a median of approximately 6.8 months, the model predicted ophthalmopathy.

Regions amplified from RNA transcripts were the TCR beta CDR3 regions. The TCR CDR3 was amplified in a first-round RT-PCR using the HTBI primer set. One entry per CDR3 protein, called by TCRdb with MiXCR from the multiplex PCR reads. The sample yields a few hundred thousand distinct CDR3 sequences, approximately 25% seen once. This clonotype has ten or more counts. The antigen is unknown. Looked up from germline, CDR1 is SNHLY and CDR2 is FYNNEI. V lost 2 bases and J lost 7, with 12 bases in between. This CDR3 is 13 amino acids long. The V call is TRBV2, the J call TRBJ2-7; the D is unclear. The sequencing sample was made of blood. The clonotype comes from a man between 50 and 59 years old with Graves' hyperthyroidism. CDR3 nucleotide sequence: TGTGCCAGCAGTGAACCCTTCACTGTGGAGCAGTACTTC. Translating it yields CASSEPFTVEQYF.